This TCR beta chain is drawn from a study of blood T cell repertoires in COVID-19. Study background: The United States, Italy and Spain were the sources of the acute and convalescent COVID-19 samples. T cells, B-cell-depleted T cells, or PBMCs supplied cDNA or gDNA.

V dropped 4 bases and J dropped 3 bases, with 10 bases sitting between them. The CDR3 totals 13 residues. Germline CDR1 MNHEY, CDR2 SMNVEV (reference sequence). Original processing notes: Using reference gene primer amplification, nucleated cell counts were estimated. Sequencing was performed with immunoSEQ multiplex PCR; in TCRdb, only in-frame clones are kept and a portion is missing. The DNA gave D and trimming, while V, J and clone size come from that table. The sample gives about 100,000 clones, less than 75% of which show up once; 1.5% to 2% is in the top ten. Concerning this clone itself: Other DNA sequences in the same sample also yield this CDR3.

This receptor was identified in a woman aged 40-49 years with acute or convalescent COVID-19. The sequencing input was peripheral blood. The chain has TRBV27 and TRBJ2-7; TRBD2 might be the D (6 bases). The CDR3: CASSSGTVYEQYF. CDR3 nucleotides: TGTGCCAGCAGTTCAGGGACTGTCTACGAGCAGTACTTC.